This T cell receptor (beta chain) was recovered during a study of blood T cells in healthy people across ages. Study-level information: Roughly one uniquely barcoded beta molecule per two T cells was captured.

With a J-beta primer mix and a sample-barcoded 5' primer, a second PCR ran roughly 6 to 11 cycles. TCRdb reprocessed the 5' RACE reads via MiXCR and lists one record per CDR3 protein. The table has over 300,000 distinct CDR3 sequences, more than 45% seen once. Trimming at V came to 4 bases and at J to 1 base, leaving 3 bases not matched to a gene. CDR1 is KGHDR, CDR2 SFDVKD, per germline. The CDR3 loop spans 15 amino acids. The rearrangement uses TRBV24-1 and TRBJ2-3; 8 bases align to TRBD1. Sequenced input: blood. The source is a man aged 60 to 75 in good health. CDR3 region: CATSETGGGTDTQYF. DNA of the CDR3: TGTGCCACCAGTGAAACAGGGGGAGGCACAGATACGCAGTATTTT.